This T cell receptor (beta chain) was retrieved from a study of tumor-infiltrating lymphocytes in primary liver carcinoma. Study-level findings and limits: Only about 8-25% of top clones were detected in all five tumor regions.

Starting material for RNA and DNA co-extraction consisted of roughly 18-34 mg of unsorted bulk tissue. A primer matching the constant region was used to make TCR beta cDNA from approximately 520 ng of total RNA. Slightly modified ARM-PCR with three nested multiplex PCR rounds yielded TCR beta libraries. Amplification in the first two PCR rounds was performed using TRBV1-TRBV30 forward primers and a C-beta reverse primer for 10 cycles each. From the multiplex PCR reads, TCRdb called clonotypes with MiXCR, one entry per CDR3 protein. In the table there are roughly 100,000 distinct CDR3 sequences, about three quarters of which are singletons. In the case of this clonotype: Its antigen is as yet unknown. A read error may account for a junction end that differs from germline.

Germline V gives CDR1 MGHRA, CDR2 YSYEKL. CDR3 length: 16 amino acids. The sample was liver tumor tissue from sampling region 5. The sample's subset: tumor region T5, tumor centre. The TCR was taken from a woman between 55 and 75 years old with primary liver carcinoma and hepatitis B virus infection. The rearrangement links TRBV4-1 to TRBJ1-1; possible D gene TRBD1, 5 bases. The CDR3 nucleotides are TGCGCTAGCAGCAAAGATAGGGGCAGTGGGGGCACTGAAGCTTTCTTT. Encoded protein: CASSKDRGSGGTEAFF.